This paragraph reports one T cell receptor beta chain. Its cognate antigen is unknown. This specimen belongs to a study of T cell responses to AZD1222 COVID-19 vaccine. TCRdb keeps only in-frame clones here, not all; method: immunoSEQ multiplex PCR. The repertoire holds under 140,000 clones, around 93% seen once, with about 3.1% in the top ten. The study pooled second doses at about 4 or about 12 weeks. CDR3 length equals 15 residues. CDR1 and CDR2 (germline): MNHEY, SVGAGI. The V and J ends lost 6 bases and 2 bases respectively, with 16 bases between them. Whole-study findings and limits: Variant regions that are unmutated are reportedly the target of nearly half of spike-specific TCRs. Vaccination with two AZD1222 doses was followed by a rise in Spike-specific TCR breadth and depth.

The rearrangement joins TRBV6-5 to TRBJ1-1, with D perhaps matching TRBD1 (6 bases). The clonotype comes from an adult who received the AZD1222 COVID-19 vaccine. The sample was peripheral blood, taken 28 days after the second AZD1222 dose. In nucleotides, the CDR3 is TGTGCCAGCAGCCCCATAGGGGGGGGAAACACTGAAGCTTTCTTT. Amino acid sequence: CASSPIGGGNTEAFF.